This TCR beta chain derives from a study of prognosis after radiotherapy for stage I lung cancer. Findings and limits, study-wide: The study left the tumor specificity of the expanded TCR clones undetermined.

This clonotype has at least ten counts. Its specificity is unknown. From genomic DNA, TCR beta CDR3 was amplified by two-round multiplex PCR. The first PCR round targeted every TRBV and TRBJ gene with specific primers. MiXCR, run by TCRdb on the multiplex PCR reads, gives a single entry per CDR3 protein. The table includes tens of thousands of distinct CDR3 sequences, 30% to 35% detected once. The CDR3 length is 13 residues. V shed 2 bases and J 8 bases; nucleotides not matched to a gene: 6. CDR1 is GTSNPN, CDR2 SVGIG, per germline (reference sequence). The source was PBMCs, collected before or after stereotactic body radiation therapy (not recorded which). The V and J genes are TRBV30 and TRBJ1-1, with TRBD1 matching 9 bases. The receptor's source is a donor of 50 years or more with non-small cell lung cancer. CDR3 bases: TGTGCCTGGAGTTTAACCGGGACAGGGGAAGCTTTCTTT. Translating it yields CAWSLTGTGEAFF.